Listed below are T cell receptor beta chains from one sample, sequenced in a study of T cells after yellow fever vaccination. Via MiXCR, TCRdb re-called the 5' RACE reads, giving one row per CDR3 protein. The data contain roughly 240,000 distinct CDR3 sequences, about 7% of them singletons. The material was CD4+ T cells sorted from PBMCs, obtained on the day of the yellow fever booster vaccination. The source is a young man who received the YFV17D yellow fever vaccine. Each CDR3 is given without its conserved first and last residue. Expanded clones are given a class, and other clones once, few, many or no size at all.

clone_size | v_call | cdr3_aa
NA | TRBV4-3 | ASSQLVRTSGANVLT
few | TRBV6-2/TRBV6-3 | ASSPLWDRDYNEQF
few | TRBV7-3 | ASSFAGDNEQF
many | TRBV20-1 | SASSGVRTDTQY
NA | TRBV5-4 | NIGVGGNEQF
few | TRBV7-9 | ASSLAGVLGYGYT
many | TRBV6-2/TRBV6-3 | ASSPQGSNQPQH
few | TRBV20-1 | SPTPGTSYEQY
few | TRBV7-2 | ASIPGGSYNEQF
many | TRBV7-9 | ASSLVRQGNLF
few | TRBV20-1 | SARGRHNEQF
many | TRBV7-2 | ASSSAVGGRGYGYT
many | TRBV20-1 | SARLATDWIPY
NA | TRBV7-9 | ASSSLIEQF
few | TRBV5-1 | ASSSIAGGQETQY
NA | TRBV20-1 | SARRGAGNTEAF
many | TRBV7-9 | ASSSRSSGYT
NA | TRBV7-9 | ASSLGGNYGHT
few | TRBV21-1 | ASSKVLGRQGAYEQY
few | TRBV6-5 | ASSYGGKGY
NA | TRBV20-1 | SATHPGQGNTEAF
NA | TRBV7-8 | ASSLVVAGAYEQY
many | TRBV2 | ASSERVAGYNEQF
few | TRBV6-2/TRBV6-3 | ASSYLAGDSYEQY
few | TRBV20-1 | SALGREGASYEQY
many | TRBV20-1 | SVTGTSGNDEQF